These T cell receptor beta chains were read from a single sample in a study of cytomegalovirus exposure and HLA in healthy donors. The assay was immunoSEQ multiplex PCR, and TCRdb's table has in-frame clones only and misses some. The sample consists of around 73,000 clones, about 87% of them appearing once. The specimen sequenced was PBMCs. These receptors were obtained from a woman between 18 and 29 years old in good health and CMV-seropositive. The CDR3 runs from the conserved cysteine through the conserved F or W. The D gene is left open where the match is weak. Some rows have no size entry. The others give once, few or many, or a class for an expanded clone.

14	-	TRBV27	-	TRBJ2-7	CASSLGRFSYEQYF	TGTGCCAGCAGTTTAGGGAGGTTTTCCTACGAGCAGTACTTC
14	-	TRBV28	TRBD1	TRBJ2-7	CASKSRGFIYEQYF	TGTGCCAGCAAGAGCAGGGGGTTTATCTACGAGCAGTACTTC
15	-	TRBV10-3	-	TRBJ2-2	CAIRKTDTNTGELFF	TGTGCCATCAGAAAGACGGACACGAACACCGGGGAGCTGTTTTTT
17	-	TRBV6-1	TRBD2	TRBJ2-5	CASSEPGTSGGLGTQYF	TGTGCCAGCAGTGAACCGGGGACTAGCGGGGGCCTGGGGACCCAGTACTTC
17	-	TRBV5-1	TRBD1	TRBJ1-4	CASSKGQGAATNEKLFF	TGCGCCAGCAGCAAAGGACAGGGGGCTGCAACTAATGAAAAACTGTTTTTT
14	-	TRBV19	-	TRBJ1-5	CASSIGADNQPQHF	TGTGCCAGTAGTATAGGTGCAGACAATCAGCCCCAGCATTTT
15	-	TRBV27	-	TRBJ2-1	CASSFGASSYNEQFF	TGTGCCAGCAGTTTTGGCGCTAGCTCCTACAATGAGCAGTTCTTC
13	-	TRBV7-2	TRBD1	TRBJ1-2	CASSLGQGGGYTF	TGTGCCAGCAGCCTAGGACAGGGCGGTGGCTACACCTTC
14	once	TRBV6-1	-	TRBJ1-1	CASHYTGYGPEAFF	TGTGCCAGCCATTATACAGGGTATGGGCCTGAAGCTTTCTTT
16	-	TRBV2	-	TRBJ1-6	CASSGTGSSYNSPLHF	TGTGCCAGCAGCGGTACAGGAAGCTCCTATAATTCACCCCTCCACTTT
16	-	TRBV4-1	-	TRBJ2-7	CASSQSGTESSYEQYF	TGCGCCAGCAGCCAATCCGGGACTGAAAGCTCCTACGAGCAGTACTTC
16	-	TRBV19	-	TRBJ2-2	CASKSVVALATGELFF	TGTGCCAGTAAAAGTGTGGTGGCCCTAGCGACCGGGGAGCTGTTTTTT
15	-	TRBV2	TRBD1	TRBJ2-4	CASSPSRQGKNIQYF	TGTGCCAGCAGTCCCTCCCGACAGGGCAAAAACATTCAGTACTTC
17	once	TRBV7-8	TRBD2	TRBJ2-2	CASSVHSGRAATGELFF	TGTGCCAGCAGCGTCCATAGCGGGAGGGCCGCCACCGGGGAGCTGTTTTTT
16	-	TRBV19	TRBD1	TRBJ2-1	CASSPWTGSSYNEQFF	TGTGCCAGTAGTCCCTGGACAGGGAGCTCCTACAATGAGCAGTTCTTC
15	-	TRBV7-2	TRBD1	TRBJ1-2	CASSQQGAQVYGYTF	TGTGCCAGCAGCCAACAGGGGGCACAGGTCTATGGCTACACCTTC
14	-	TRBV9	TRBD1	TRBJ2-1	CASSTRDRGDEQFF	TGTGCCAGCAGCACCCGGGACAGGGGCGATGAGCAGTTCTTC
14	once	TRBV5-1	TRBD1	TRBJ1-1	CASSLGQGLTEAFF	TGCGCCAGCAGCCTCGGACAGGGGTTAACTGAAGCTTTCTTT
17	-	TRBV13	-	TRBJ2-1	CASSLGSRDTSYNEQFF	TGTGCCAGCAGCTTAGGCTCACGGGACACCTCCTACAATGAGCAGTTCTTC
15	-	TRBV19	-	TRBJ2-2	CASSIKLGGAGELFF	TGTGCCAGTAGTATTAAGCTGGGAGGTGCCGGGGAGCTGTTTTTT
14	-	TRBV27	TRBD1	TRBJ2-1	CASSPWTGEGEQFF	TGTGCCAGCAGTCCGTGGACAGGGGAAGGCGAGCAGTTCTTC
13	few	TRBV5-6	-	TRBJ2-5	CASSFGSWETQYF	TGTGCCAGCAGCTTCGGGTCCTGGGAGACCCAGTACTTC
13	few	TRBV11-1	-	TRBJ2-7	CASTWQGGYEQYF	TGTGCCAGCACCTGGCAGGGCGGCTACGAGCAGTACTTC
16	-	TRBV19	TRBD1	TRBJ2-7	CASSIAPPGQGYEQYF	TGTGCCAGTAGTATTGCCCCCCCGGGACAGGGCTACGAGCAGTACTTC
13	-	TRBV30	TRBD2	TRBJ2-7	CATQRDYSYEQYF	TGTGCCACCCAGCGGGACTACTCCTACGAGCAGTACTTC
14	-	TRBV28	-	TRBJ1-2	CASSLSTANYGYTF	TGTGCCAGCAGTTTATCGACAGCTAACTATGGCTACACCTTC
11	-	TRBV20-1	-	TRBJ1-2	CSARVAEGYTF	TGCAGTGCTAGAGTAGCAGAGGGCTACACCTTC
15	-	TRBV5-6	-	TRBJ2-1	CASSFPGRDYNEQFF	TGTGCCAGCAGTTTCCCTGGGCGGGACTACAATGAGCAGTTCTTC